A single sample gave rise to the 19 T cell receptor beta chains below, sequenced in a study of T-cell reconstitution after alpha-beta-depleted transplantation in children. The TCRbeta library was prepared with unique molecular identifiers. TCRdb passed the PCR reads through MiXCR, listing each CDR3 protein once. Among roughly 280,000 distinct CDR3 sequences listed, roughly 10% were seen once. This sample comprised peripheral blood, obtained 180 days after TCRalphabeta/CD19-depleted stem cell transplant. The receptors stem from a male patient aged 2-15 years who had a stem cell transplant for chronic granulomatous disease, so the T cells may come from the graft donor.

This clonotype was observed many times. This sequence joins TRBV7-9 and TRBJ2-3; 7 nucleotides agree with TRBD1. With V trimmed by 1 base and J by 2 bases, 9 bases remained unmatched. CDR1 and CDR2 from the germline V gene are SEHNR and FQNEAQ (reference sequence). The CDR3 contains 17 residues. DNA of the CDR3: TGTGCCAGCAGCTTAGGTCCGGGACAGAGATTCACAGATACGCAGTATTTT. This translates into CASSLGPGQRFTDTQYF.

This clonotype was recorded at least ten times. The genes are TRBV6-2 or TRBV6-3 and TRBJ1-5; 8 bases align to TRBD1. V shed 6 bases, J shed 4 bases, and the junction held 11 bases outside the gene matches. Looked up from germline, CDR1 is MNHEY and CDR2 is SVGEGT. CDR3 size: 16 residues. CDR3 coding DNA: TGTGCCAGCAGAAAGACAGGGGCCCTCCGAAATCAGCCCCAGCATTTT. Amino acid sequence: CASRKTGALRNQPQHF.

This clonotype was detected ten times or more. CDR3 protein: CASSLQITGEHQPQHF. The CDR3 coding sequence is TGTGCCAGCAGTTTGCAGATTACAGGGGAGCATCAGCCCCAGCATTTT. V gene TRBV28 combines with J gene TRBJ1-5; 7 bases agree with TRBD1. Trimming removed 3 bases from V and 5 bases from J; junction bases left unmatched: 10. Looked up from germline, CDR1 is MDHEN and CDR2 is SYDVKM. There are 16 residues in the CDR3. Full variable domain (outside the CDR3, taken from reference TRBV28 and TRBJ1-5): DVKVTQSSRYLVKRTGEKVFLECVQDMDHENMFWYRQDPGLGLRLIYFSYDVKMKEKGDIPEGYSVSREKKERFSLILESASTNQTSMYLCASSLQITGEHQPQHFGDGTRLSIL.

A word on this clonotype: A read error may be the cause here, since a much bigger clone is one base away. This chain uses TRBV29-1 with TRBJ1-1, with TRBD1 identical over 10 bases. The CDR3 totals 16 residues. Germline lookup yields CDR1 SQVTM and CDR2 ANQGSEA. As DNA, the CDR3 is TGCAGCGCTTCGACAGGGGGCTGGGGAATGAACATTGAAGCTTTCTTT. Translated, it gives CSASTGGWGMNIEAFF.

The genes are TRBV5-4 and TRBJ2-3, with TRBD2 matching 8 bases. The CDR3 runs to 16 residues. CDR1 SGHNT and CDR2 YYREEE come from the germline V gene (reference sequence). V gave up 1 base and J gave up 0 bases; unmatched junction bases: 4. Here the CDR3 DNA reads TGTGCCAGCAGCTTGAAGGGACTAGTGAGCACAGATACGCAGTATTTT. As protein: CASSLKGLVSTDTQYF.

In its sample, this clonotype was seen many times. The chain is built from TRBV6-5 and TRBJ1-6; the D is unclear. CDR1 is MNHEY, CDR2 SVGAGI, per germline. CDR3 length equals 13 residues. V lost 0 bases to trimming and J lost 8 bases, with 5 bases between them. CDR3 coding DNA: TGTGCCAGCAGTTACTCCCCTGATTCACCCCTCCACTTT. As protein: CASSYSPDSPLHF.

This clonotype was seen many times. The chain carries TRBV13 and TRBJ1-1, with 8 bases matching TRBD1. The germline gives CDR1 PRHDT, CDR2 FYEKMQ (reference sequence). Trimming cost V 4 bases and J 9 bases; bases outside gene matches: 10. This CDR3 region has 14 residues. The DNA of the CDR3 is TGTGCCAGCAGCTCCAACCACAGGGGGAAGAAAGCTTTCTTT. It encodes CASSSNHRGKKAFF.

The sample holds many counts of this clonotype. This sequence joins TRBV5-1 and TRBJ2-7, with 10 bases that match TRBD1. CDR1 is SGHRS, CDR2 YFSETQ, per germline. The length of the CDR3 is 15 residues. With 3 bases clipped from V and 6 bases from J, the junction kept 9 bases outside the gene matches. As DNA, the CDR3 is TGCGCCAGCAGCTCAACCGGGACAGGGGTAGTCGAGCAGTACTTC. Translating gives CASSSTGTGVVEQYF.

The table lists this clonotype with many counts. The CDR3 nucleotides are TGCAGCGCCGATACAGGGGGCGGGGCCAACGTCCTGACTTTC. Translating gives CSADTGGGANVLTF. The chain uses TRBV29-1 and TRBJ2-6; 9 nucleotides line up with TRBD1. The CDR3 spans 14 residues. Germline loops: CDR1 SQVTM, CDR2 ANQGSEA. Trimming removed 7 bases from V and 4 bases from J; junction bases left unmatched: 5.

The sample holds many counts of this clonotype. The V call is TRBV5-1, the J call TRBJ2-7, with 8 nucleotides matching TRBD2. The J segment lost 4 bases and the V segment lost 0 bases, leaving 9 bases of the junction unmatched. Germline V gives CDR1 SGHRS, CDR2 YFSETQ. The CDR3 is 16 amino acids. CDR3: CASSLDSRAGVYEQYF. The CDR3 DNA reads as TGCGCCAGCAGCTTGGATTCGCGAGCGGGAGTGTACGAGCAGTACTTC.

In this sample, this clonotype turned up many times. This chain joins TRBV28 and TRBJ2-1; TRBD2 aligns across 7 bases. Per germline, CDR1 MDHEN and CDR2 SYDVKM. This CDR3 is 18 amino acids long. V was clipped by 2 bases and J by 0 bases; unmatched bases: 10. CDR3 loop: CASSLRFMQRGSYNEQFF. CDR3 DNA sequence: TGTGCCAGCAGTTTAAGGTTTATGCAGCGGGGCTCCTACAATGAGCAGTTCTTC.

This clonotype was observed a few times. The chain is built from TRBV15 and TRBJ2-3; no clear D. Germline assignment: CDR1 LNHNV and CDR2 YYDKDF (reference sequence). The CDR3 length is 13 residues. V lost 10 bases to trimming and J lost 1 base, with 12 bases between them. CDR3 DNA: TGTGCCATCCGGGCACGGGGCACAGATACGCAGTATTTT. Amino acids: CAIRARGTDTQYF.

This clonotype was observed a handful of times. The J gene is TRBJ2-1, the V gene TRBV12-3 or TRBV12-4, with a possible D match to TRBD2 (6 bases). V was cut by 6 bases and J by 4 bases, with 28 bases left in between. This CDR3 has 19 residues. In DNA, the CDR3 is TGTGCCAGCAGCGCCCTGGTAACACCCCTAGCGCTCGGATACAATGAGCAGTTCTTC. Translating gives CASSALVTPLALGYNEQFF.

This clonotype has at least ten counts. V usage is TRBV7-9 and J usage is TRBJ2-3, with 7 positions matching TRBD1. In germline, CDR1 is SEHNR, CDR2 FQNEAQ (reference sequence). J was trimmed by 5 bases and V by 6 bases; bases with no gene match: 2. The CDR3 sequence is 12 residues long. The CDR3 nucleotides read TGTGCCAGCAGGACAGGGAAAGATACGCAGTATTTT. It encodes CASRTGKDTQYF. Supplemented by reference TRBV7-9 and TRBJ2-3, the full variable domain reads DTGVSQNPRHKITKRGQNVTFRCDPISEHNRLYWYRQTLGQGPEFLTYFQNEAQLEKSRLLSDRFSAERPKGSFSTLEIQRTEQGDSAMYLCASRTGKDTQYFGPGTRLTVL.

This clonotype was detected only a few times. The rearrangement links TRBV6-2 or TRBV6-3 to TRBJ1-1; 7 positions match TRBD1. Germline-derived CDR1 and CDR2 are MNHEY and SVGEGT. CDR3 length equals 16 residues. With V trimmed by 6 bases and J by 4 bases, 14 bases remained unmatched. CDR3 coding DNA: TGTGCCAGCAGCCGCCGGAAACAGGGGTGGACCACTGAAGCTTTCTTT. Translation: CASSRRKQGWTTEAFF.

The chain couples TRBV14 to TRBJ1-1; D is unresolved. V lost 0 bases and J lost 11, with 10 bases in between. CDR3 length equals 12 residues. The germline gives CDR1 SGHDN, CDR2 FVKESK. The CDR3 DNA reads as TGTGCCAGCAGCCAAGATAGAAGCAGGGCTTTCTTT. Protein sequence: CASSQDRSRAFF.

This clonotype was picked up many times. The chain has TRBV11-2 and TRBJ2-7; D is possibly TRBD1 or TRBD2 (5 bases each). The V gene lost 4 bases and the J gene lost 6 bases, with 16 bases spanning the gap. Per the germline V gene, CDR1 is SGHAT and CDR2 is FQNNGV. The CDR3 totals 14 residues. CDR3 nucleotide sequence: TGTGCCAGCAGCTCGGGACCAAGAGGAGGCGAGCAGTACTTC. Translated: CASSSGPRGGEQYF.

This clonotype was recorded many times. The CDR3 DNA sequence: TGTGCCACCGTGAAGATTTCTAGCACAGATACGCAGTATTTT. Its translation: CATVKISSTDTQYF. The V call is TRBV24-1, the J call TRBJ2-3; no definite D call. There are 14 residues in the CDR3. Trimming removed 9 bases at V and 0 bases at J, with 12 bases between. CDR1 is KGHDR, CDR2 SFDVKD, per germline.

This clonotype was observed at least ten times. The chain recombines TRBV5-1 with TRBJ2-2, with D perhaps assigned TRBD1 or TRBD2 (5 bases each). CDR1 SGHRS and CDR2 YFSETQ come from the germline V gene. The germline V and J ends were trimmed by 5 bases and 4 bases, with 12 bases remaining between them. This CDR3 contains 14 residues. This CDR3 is CASRAVGGTGELFF. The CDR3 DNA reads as TGCGCCAGCAGAGCTGTTGGGGGCACCGGGGAGCTGTTTTTT.